This TCR beta chain is drawn from a study of identical twins. TCRdb fed the 5' RACE reads into MiXCR, producing one record per CDR3 protein. The sample has about 240,000 distinct CDR3 sequences; more than 9% are singletons. This CDR3 contains 16 residues. Trimming left V 2 bases short and J 8 bases short, with 25 bases between. Per the germline V gene, CDR1 is DFQATT and CDR2 is SNEGSKA (reference sequence). This clonotype was seen at least ten times. The origin of this receptor is a man in his fifties or sixties in good health. Sequencing used memory T cells sorted from blood. The V and J genes are TRBV20-1 and TRBJ2-7; either TRBD1 or TRBD2 may fit D (5 bases each). CDR3 protein: CSARSLREGVIGKQYF. The CDR3 DNA is TGCAGTGCTAGATCCCTTCGGGAAGGGGTAATAGGGAAGCAGTACTTC.